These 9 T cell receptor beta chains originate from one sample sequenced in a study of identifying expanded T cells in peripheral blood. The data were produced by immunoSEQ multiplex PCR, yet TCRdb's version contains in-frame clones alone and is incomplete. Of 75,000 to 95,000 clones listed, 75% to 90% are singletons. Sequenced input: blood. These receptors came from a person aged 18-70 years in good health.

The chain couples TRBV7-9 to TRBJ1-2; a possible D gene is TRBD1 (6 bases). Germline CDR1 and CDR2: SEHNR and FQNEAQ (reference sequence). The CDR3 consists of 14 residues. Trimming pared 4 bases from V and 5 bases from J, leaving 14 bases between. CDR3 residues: CASSSNRDSYGYTF. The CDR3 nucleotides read TGTGCCAGCAGCTCAAACAGGGACTCTTATGGCTACACCTTC.

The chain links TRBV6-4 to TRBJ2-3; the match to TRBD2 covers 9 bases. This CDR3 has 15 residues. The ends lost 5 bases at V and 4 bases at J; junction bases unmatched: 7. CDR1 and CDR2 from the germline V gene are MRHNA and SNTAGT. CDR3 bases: TGTGCCAGCAGTAATGGCGGGGGGGCCCCAGATACGCAGTATTTT. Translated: CASSNGGGAPDTQYF.

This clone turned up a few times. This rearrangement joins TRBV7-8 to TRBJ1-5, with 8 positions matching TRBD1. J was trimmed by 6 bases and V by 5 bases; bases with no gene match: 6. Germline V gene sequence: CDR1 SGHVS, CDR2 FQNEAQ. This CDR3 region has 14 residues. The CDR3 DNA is TGTGCCAGCAGCCCCGGGACAGGCCTTCAGCCCCAGCATTTT. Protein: CASSPGTGLQPQHF.

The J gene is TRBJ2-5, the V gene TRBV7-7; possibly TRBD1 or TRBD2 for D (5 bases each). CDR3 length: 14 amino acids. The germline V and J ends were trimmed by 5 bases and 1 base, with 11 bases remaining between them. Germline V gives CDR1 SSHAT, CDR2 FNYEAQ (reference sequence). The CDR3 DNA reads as TGTGCCAGCAGCCCAACCGGGGCCCAAGAGACCCAGTACTTC. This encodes CASSPTGAQETQYF.

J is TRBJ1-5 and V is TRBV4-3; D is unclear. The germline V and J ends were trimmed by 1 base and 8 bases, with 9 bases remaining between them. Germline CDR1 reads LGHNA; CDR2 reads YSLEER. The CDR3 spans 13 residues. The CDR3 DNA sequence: TGCGCCAGCAGCCAAGGGGTCTTAAAGCCCCAGCATTTT. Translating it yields CASSQGVLKPQHF.

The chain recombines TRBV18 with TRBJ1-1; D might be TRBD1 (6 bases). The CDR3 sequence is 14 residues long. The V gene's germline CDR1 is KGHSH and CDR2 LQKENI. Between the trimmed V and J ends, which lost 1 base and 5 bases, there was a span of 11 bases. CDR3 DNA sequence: TGTGCCAGCTCACCACTTGGACAGTTTACTGAAGCTTTCTTT. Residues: CASSPLGQFTEAFF.

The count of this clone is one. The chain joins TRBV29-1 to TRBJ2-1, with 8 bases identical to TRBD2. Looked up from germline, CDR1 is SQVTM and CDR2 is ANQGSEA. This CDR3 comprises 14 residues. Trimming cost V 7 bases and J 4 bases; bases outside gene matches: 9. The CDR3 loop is CSGSKAGAYNEQFF. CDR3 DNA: TGCAGCGGGAGCAAAGCGGGAGCATACAATGAGCAGTTCTTC.

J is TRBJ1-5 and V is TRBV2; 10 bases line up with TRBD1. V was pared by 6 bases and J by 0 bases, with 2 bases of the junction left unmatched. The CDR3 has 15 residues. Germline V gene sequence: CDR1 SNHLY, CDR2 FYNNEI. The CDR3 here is CASRGTGDSNQPQHF. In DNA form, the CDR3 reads TGTGCCAGCAGGGGGACAGGGGATAGCAATCAGCCCCAGCATTTT.

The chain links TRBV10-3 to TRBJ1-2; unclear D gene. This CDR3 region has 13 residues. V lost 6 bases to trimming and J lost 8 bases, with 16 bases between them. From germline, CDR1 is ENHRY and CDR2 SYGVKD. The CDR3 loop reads CAISRDTSRGYTF. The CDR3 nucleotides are TGTGCCATCAGCCGGGATACATCGCGCGGCTACACCTTC.